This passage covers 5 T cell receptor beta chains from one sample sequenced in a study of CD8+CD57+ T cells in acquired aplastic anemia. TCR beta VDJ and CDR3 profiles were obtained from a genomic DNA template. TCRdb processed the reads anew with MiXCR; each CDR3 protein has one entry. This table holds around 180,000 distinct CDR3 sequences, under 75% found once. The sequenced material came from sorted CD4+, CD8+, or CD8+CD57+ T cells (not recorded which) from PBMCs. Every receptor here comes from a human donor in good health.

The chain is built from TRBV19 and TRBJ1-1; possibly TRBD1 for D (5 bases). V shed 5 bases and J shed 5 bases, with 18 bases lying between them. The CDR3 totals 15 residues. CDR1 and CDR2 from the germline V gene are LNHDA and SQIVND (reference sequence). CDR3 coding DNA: TGTGCCAGTAGTTACGGGGGAAAAGCCGGTACTGAAGCTTTCTTT. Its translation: CASSYGGKAGTEAFF.

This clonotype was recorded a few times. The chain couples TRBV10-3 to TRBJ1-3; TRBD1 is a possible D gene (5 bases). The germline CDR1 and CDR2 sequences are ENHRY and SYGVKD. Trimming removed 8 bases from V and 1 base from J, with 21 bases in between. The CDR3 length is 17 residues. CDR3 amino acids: CAILTRDLQESGNTIYF. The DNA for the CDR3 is TGTGCCATCTTAACTCGGGACCTACAGGAATCTGGAAACACCATATATTTT.

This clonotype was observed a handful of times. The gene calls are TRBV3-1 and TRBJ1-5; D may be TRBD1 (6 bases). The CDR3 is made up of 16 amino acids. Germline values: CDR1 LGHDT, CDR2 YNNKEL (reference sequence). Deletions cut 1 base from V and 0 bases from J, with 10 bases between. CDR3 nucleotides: TGTGCCAGCAGCCAAGGACAGGCTTATAGCAATCAGCCCCAGCATTTT. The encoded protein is CASSQGQAYSNQPQHF. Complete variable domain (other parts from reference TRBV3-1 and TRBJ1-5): DTAVSQTPKYLVTQMGNDKSIKCEQNLGHDTMYWYKQDSKKFLKIMFSYNNKELIINETVPNRFSPKSPDKAHLNLHINSLELGDSAVYFCASSQGQAYSNQPQHFGDGTRLSIL.

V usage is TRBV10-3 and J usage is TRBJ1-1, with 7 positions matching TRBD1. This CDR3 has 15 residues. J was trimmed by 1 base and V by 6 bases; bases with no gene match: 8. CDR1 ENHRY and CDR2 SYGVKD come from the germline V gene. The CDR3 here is CAIRDSGQQNTEAFF. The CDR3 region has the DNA TGTGCCATCAGGGATTCGGGACAGCAGAACACTGAAGCTTTCTTT.

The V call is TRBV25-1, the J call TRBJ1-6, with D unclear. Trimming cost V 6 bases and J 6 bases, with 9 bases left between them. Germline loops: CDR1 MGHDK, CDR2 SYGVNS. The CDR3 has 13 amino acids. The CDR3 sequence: CASRGGGNSPLHF. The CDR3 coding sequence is TGTGCCAGCAGGGGAGGCGGTAATTCACCCCTCCACTTT.